What follows describes a single TCR beta chain. Its antigen remains unknown. Repertoires were generated with immunoSEQ multiplex PCR, while TCRdb's copy carries only in-frame clones and drops some. The table has approximately 60,000 clones, 50% to 70% seen once. This record comes from a study of cytotoxic CD8 clonotypes in ibrutinib-treated CLL. Study-wide context: Specimens for response were gathered following a median roughly twelve months of therapy, spanning 6 to 36. An average of 255,043 productive templates and approximately 91,000 productive rearrangements was obtained per sample. Findings of the study overall: Clonality increased at ibrutinib response, then returned toward baseline at progression. Treatment saw public clonotypes, which were uncommon, either contract or stay stable.

This CDR3 region has 13 residues. CDR1 is KGHSH and CDR2 is LQKENI in the germline V gene. V dropped 3 bases and J dropped 5 bases, with 10 bases sitting between them. The material was PBMCs, obtained at disease progression, from a patient treated with ibrutinib. The V gene is TRBV18, the J gene TRBJ1-1; D unclear. The sequence was collected from a human donor with chronic lymphocytic leukemia. The CDR3 DNA reads TGTGCCAGCTCACCCCCAGTAACTACTGAAGCTTTCTTT. Its translation: CASSPPVTTEAFF. Using reference TRBV18 and TRBJ1-1 for the parts outside the CDR3, the full variable domain is NAGVMQNPRHLVRRRGQEARLRCSPMKGHSHVYWYRQLPEEGLKFMVYLQKENIIDESGMPKERFSAEFPKEGPSILRIQQVVRGDSAAYFCASSPPVTTEAFFGQGTRLTVV.